Below are 19 T cell receptor beta chains sequenced from a single sample in a study of CD8 T cells in Susac syndrome (dated by TCRdb to the late 2010s). Library creation used the immunoSEQ multiplex PCR assay. RNA was extracted with the RNeasy kit and 0.5 to 1 ug was reverse transcribed using random hexamers. TCRdb reran the public reads through fastp at Q25 and MiXCR, keeping productive beta chains. Merged by CDR3 protein, the rows form single entries marked with the most common genes and DNA. The table for this sample lists about 200,000 distinct CDR3 sequences; 90% to 95% of them were counted only once. The ten largest clonotypes hold about 0.095% of the sample. The material sequenced was CD4+ T cells from PBMCs. The receptors were sampled from a human donor in good health.

This chain links TRBV3-1 with TRBJ1-2; D is uncertain. Trimming pared 2 bases from V and 8 bases from J, leaving 24 bases between. Per the germline V gene, CDR1 is LGHDT and CDR2 is YNNKEL (reference sequence). The CDR3 runs to 17 residues. For the CDR3, the DNA is TGTGCCAGCAGCCAATTTGGCCCAAAAAGAATAGGAAGCGGCTACACCTTC. This encodes CASSQFGPKRIGSGYTF.

This clonotype has just one count. CDR3 nucleotide sequence: TGTGCCAGTAGTACCCGGACTAGCCTCACAGATACGCAGTATTTT. It encodes CASSTRTSLTDTQYF. The chain is built from TRBV19 and TRBJ2-3; 8 nucleotides agree with TRBD2. J was trimmed by 2 bases and V by 4 bases; bases with no gene match: 5. Germline V gene sequence: CDR1 LNHDA, CDR2 SQIVND (reference sequence). CDR3 length: 15 amino acids. Using reference TRBV19 and TRBJ2-3 for the parts outside the CDR3, the full variable domain is DGGITQSPKYLFRKEGQNVTLSCEQNLNHDAMYWYRQDPGQGLRLIYYSQIVNDFQKGDIAEGYSVSREKKESFPLTVTSAQKNPTAFYLCASSTRTSLTDTQYFGPGTRLTVL.

This clonotype was observed once. The chain joins TRBV9 to TRBJ2-7; D perhaps matches TRBD1 (6 bases). The CDR3 loop spans 17 amino acids. Germline CDR1 reads SGDLS; CDR2 reads YYNGEE. Trimming removed 4 bases at V and 4 bases at J, with 24 bases between. In DNA form, the CDR3 reads TGTGCCAGCAGCTCGCCAGAGTCCGGGCAGGGGCGATACGAGCAGTACGTC. Protein product: CASSSPESGQGRYEQYV.

The gene calls are TRBV30 and TRBJ1-5; D is unclear. V lost 2 bases and J lost 2, with 7 bases in between. From germline, CDR1 is GTSNPN and CDR2 SVGIG (reference sequence). CDR3 length: 13 residues. CDR3 loop: CAWSQAGNQPQHF. Here the CDR3 DNA reads TGTGCCTGGAGTCAGGCCGGCAATCAGCCCCAGCATTTT.

The rearrangement joins TRBV4-1 to TRBJ2-2; TRBD2 is a possible D gene (6 bases). Germline V gene lookup returns CDR1 MGHRA and CDR2 YSYEKL. Trimming took 0 bases from V and 4 from J, leaving 21 bases between them. The length of the CDR3 is 19 residues. The CDR3 reads CASSQDLGAGQGGTGELFF. As DNA, the CDR3 is TGCGCCAGCAGCCAAGATCTTGGGGCGGGGCAGGGAGGCACCGGGGAGCTGTTTTTT.

The genes are TRBV18 and TRBJ2-7, with D possibly being TRBD1 or TRBD2 (5 bases each). Germline loops: CDR1 KGHSH, CDR2 LQKENI. The CDR3 spans 14 residues. Between the trimmed V and J ends, which lost 5 bases and 7 bases, there was a span of 18 bases. CDR3 region: CASSDEQGEGEQYF. The CDR3 coding sequence is TGTGCCAGCTCAGATGAGCAGGGAGAAGGGGAGCAGTACTTC.

This sequence joins TRBV30 and TRBJ1-1, with a weak D call TRBD1 (5 bases). Trimming shortened V by 0 bases and J by 11 bases, and 10 bases separated the two germline ends. The CDR3 loop spans 11 amino acids. Per germline, CDR1 GTSNPN and CDR2 SVGIG (reference sequence). Here the CDR3 reads CAWSVRWGAFF. In DNA, the CDR3 is TGTGCCTGGAGTGTACGGTGGGGGGCTTTCTTT.

The rearrangement joins TRBV28 to TRBJ2-2, with D possibly matching TRBD1 (5 bases). With 7 bases removed from V and 4 bases from J, the gap between germline ends came to 19 bases. The CDR3 covers 16 residues. Germline V gene lookup returns CDR1 MDHEN and CDR2 SYDVKM. The CDR3 loop is CASNFPGSRRTGELFF. In nucleotides, the CDR3 is TGTGCCAGCAATTTCCCAGGGTCGCGCCGCACCGGGGAGCTGTTTTTT.

The chain couples TRBV15 to TRBJ1-5; tentative D call: TRBD1 (5 bases). This CDR3 has 17 residues. Germline CDR1 LNHNV, CDR2 YYDKDF (reference sequence). The V and J ends lost 0 bases and 9 bases respectively, with 21 bases between them. In DNA, the CDR3 is TGTGCCACCAGCAGAGATCCGGTCACCAACTCCGGGGGGCCCCAGCATTTT. This codes for CATSRDPVTNSGGPQHF.

The CDR3 protein is CASSPSRQGLYGYTF. CDR3 sequence (DNA): TGTGCCAGCAGCCCGTCCCGACAGGGACTCTATGGCTACACCTTC. The chain couples TRBV6-1 to TRBJ1-2; TRBD1 aligns across 7 bases. With V trimmed by 6 bases and J by 4 bases, 11 bases remained unmatched. The germline V gene has CDR1 MNHNS and CDR2 SASEGT. The CDR3 runs 15 residues.

V and J are TRBV3-1 and TRBJ1-5; the D is unclear. Deletions cut 3 bases from V and 0 bases from J, with 6 bases between. The CDR3 covers 14 residues. CDR1 LGHDT and CDR2 YNNKEL come from the germline V gene (reference sequence). This chain's CDR3 is CASSHDFSNQPQHF. In DNA form, the CDR3 reads TGTGCCAGCAGCCATGATTTTAGCAATCAGCCCCAGCATTTT.

The chain couples TRBV13 to TRBJ2-1, with 7 bases that match TRBD2. Trimming cost V 3 bases and J 4 bases; bases outside gene matches: 3. This CDR3 region has 14 residues. In germline, CDR1 is PRHDT, CDR2 FYEKMQ (reference sequence). The CDR3 reads CASSFREGYNEQFF. The CDR3 region has the DNA TGTGCCAGCAGCTTCAGGGAGGGGTACAATGAGCAGTTCTTC.

The chain joins TRBV20-1 to TRBJ2-7, with no clear D. Germline CDR1 is DFQATT and CDR2 is SNEGSKA (reference sequence). Trimming shortened V by 6 bases and J by 5 bases, and 17 bases separated the two germline ends. There are 13 residues in the CDR3. The DNA for the CDR3 is TGCAGTGCCGGGCGGCCCCAAGGGAACGAGCAGTACTTC. Translating it yields CSAGRPQGNEQYF.

The chain is built from TRBV9 and TRBJ1-5; D ambiguous. V lost 1 base and J 1 base, leaving 6 bases between the germline ends. The V gene's germline CDR1 is SGDLS and CDR2 YYNGEE. The CDR3 has 14 residues. The chain's CDR3 is CASSVSDSNQPQHF. CDR3 nucleotides: TGTGCCAGCAGCGTAAGCGACAGCAATCAGCCCCAGCATTTT.

The rearrangement joins TRBV28 to TRBJ1-2; possible D gene TRBD1, 5 bases. Germline assignment: CDR1 MDHEN and CDR2 SYDVKM. There are 12 residues in the CDR3. V lost 4 bases to trimming and J lost 7 bases, with 10 bases between them. CDR3 DNA: TGTGCCAGCAGTTCCCAGGGTGGTGGCTACACCTTC. This codes for CASSSQGGGYTF.

This clonotype was observed once. The chain couples TRBV5-1 to TRBJ2-7, with 12 bases lining up with TRBD2. Trimming cost V 0 bases and J 6 bases; bases outside gene matches: 1. The CDR3 length is 14 residues. The germline gives CDR1 SGHRS, CDR2 YFSETQ. The chain's CDR3 is CASSLGTSGTEQYV. DNA for the CDR3: TGCGCCAGCAGCTTGGGGACTAGCGGGACCGAGCAGTACGTC.

The rearrangement links TRBV7-2 to TRBJ1-2; possibly TRBD1 for D (6 bases). The CDR3 runs 14 residues. Germline-derived CDR1 and CDR2 are SGHTA and FQGNSA. Trimming took 3 bases from V and 8 from J, leaving 16 bases between them. DNA for the CDR3: TGTGCCAGCAGCTTTGCCGGGGGCGGCGTCGGCTACACCTTC. Translated: CASSFAGGGVGYTF.

The gene calls are TRBV20-1 and TRBJ1-2; D possibly corresponds to TRBD1 (6 bases). Germline-derived CDR1 and CDR2 are DFQATT and SNEGSKA (reference sequence). The CDR3 consists of 12 residues. The V and J ends lost 8 bases and 5 bases respectively, with 15 bases between them. The CDR3 DNA follows: TGCAGTCTCAGGGGAGCACCTTATGGCTACACCTTC. It translates to CSLRGAPYGYTF.

This chain joins TRBV29-1 and TRBJ2-5; 9 bases are shared with TRBD2. CDR3 size: 12 residues. Trimming cost V 4 bases and J 3 bases; bases outside gene matches: 0. Germline CDR1 reads SQVTM; CDR2 reads ANQGSEA. The CDR3 DNA reads as TGCAGCGTTGGACTAGCGGAAGAGACCCAGTACTTC. This translates into CSVGLAEETQYF.